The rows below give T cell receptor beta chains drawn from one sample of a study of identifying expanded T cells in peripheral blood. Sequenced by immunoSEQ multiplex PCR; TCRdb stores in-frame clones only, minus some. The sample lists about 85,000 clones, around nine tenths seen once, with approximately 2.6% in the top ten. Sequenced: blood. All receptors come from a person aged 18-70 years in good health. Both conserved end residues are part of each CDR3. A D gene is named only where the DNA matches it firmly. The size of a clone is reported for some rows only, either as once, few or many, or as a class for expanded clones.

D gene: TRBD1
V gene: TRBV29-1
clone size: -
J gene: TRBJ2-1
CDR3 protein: CSVAGERDRGGNEQFF
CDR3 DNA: TGCAGCGTTGCGGGTGAAAGGGACAGGGGTGGCAATGAGCAGTTCTTC

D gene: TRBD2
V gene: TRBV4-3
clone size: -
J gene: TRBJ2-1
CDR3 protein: CASSLGLAGGHNEQFF
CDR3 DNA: TGCGCCAGCAGCCTAGGACTAGCGGGAGGGCACAATGAGCAGTTCTTC

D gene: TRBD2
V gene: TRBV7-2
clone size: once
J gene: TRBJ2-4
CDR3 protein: CASSLVSSGGTQNIQYF
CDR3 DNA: TGTGCCAGCAGCTTAGTCTCTAGCGGCGGCACCCAAAACATTCAGTACTTC

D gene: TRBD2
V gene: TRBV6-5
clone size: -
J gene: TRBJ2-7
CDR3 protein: CASSPIRGGLYEQYF
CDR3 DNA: TGTGCCAGCAGTCCGATCCGGGGGGGGCTATACGAGCAGTACTTC

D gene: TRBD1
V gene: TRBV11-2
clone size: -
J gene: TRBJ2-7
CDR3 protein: CASSLDRAAYEQYF
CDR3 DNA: TGTGCCAGCAGCCTAGACAGGGCCGCCTACGAGCAGTACTTC

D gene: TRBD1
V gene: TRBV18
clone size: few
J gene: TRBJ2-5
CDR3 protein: CASSPWTGDDRETQYF
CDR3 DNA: TGTGCCAGCTCACCCTGGACAGGGGACGATAGGGAGACCCAGTACTTC

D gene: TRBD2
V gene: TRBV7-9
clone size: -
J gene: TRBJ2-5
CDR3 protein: CASSRLAGGHQETQYF
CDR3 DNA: TGTGCCAGCAGCCGTCTAGCGGGAGGACACCAAGAGACCCAGTACTTC

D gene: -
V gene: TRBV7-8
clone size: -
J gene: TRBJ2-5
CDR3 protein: CASSFRGETQYF
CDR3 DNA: TGTGCCAGCAGCTTTCGTGGGGAGACCCAGTACTTC

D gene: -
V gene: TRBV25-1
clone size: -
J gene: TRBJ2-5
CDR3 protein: CASSEFFRAGGETQYF
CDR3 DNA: TGTGCCAGCAGTGAATTTTTCAGGGCTGGGGGAGAGACCCAGTACTTC

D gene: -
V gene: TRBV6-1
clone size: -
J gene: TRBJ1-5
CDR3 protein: CASSEAQRQPQHF
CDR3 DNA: TGTGCCAGCAGTGAAGCCCAACGTCAGCCCCAGCATTTT

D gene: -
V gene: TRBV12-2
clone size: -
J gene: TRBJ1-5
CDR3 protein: CASRLARYRGNQPQHF
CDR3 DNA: TGTGCAAGTCGCTTAGCCAGGTACAGGGGCAATCAGCCCCAGCATTTT

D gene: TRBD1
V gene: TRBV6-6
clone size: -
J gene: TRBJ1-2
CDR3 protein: CASKQGLLGGYTF
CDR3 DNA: TGTGCCAGCAAACAGGGGCTACTGGGTGGCTACACCTTC

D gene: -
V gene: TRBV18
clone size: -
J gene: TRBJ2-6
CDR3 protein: CASSPLDSGANVLTF
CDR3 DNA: TGTGCCAGCTCACCACTGGACTCTGGGGCCAACGTCCTGACTTTC

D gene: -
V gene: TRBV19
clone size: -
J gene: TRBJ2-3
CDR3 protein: CASSAPSNQQYF
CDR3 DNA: TGTGCCAGTAGTGCCCCCTCAAATCAGCAGTATTTT

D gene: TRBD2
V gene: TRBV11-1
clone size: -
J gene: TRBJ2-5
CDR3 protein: CASSVTSGTYTETQYF
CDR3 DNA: TGTGCCAGCAGTGTGACTAGCGGGACGTACACAGAGACCCAGTACTTC

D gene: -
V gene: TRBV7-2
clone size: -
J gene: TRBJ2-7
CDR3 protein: CASSPRLWREQYF
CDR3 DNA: TGTGCCAGCAGCCCCCGCCTTTGGCGCGAGCAGTACTTC

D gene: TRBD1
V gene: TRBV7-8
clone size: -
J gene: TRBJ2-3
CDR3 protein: CASSTRPGQGASDTQYF
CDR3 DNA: TGTGCCAGCAGCACGAGACCGGGACAGGGGGCGTCAGATACGCAGTATTTT

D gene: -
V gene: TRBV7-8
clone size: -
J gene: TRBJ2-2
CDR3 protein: CASSHGTLKPTGELFF
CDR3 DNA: TGTGCCAGCAGCCACGGGACTCTCAAACCGACCGGGGAGCTGTTTTTT

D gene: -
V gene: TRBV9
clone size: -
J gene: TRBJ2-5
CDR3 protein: CASSRSSLAETQYF
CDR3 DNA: TGTGCCAGCAGTAGGTCTTCCCTGGCAGAGACCCAGTACTTC

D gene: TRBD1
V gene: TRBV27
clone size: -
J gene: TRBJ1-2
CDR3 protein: CASSLKGLTGDYYGYTF
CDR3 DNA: TGTGCCAGCAGTTTAAAGGGACTCACAGGGGACTACTATGGCTACACCTTC

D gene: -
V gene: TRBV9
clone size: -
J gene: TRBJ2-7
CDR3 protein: CASSGSSYEQYF
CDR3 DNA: TGTGCCAGCAGCGGGAGCTCCTACGAGCAGTACTTC

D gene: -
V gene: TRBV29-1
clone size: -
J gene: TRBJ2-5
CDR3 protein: CSVGGTQYF
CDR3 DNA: TGCAGCGTTGGGGGGACCCAGTACTTC

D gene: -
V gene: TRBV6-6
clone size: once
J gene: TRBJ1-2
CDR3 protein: CASSYPTMGGYTF
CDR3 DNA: TGTGCCAGCAGTTACCCGACAATGGGCGGCTACACCTTC

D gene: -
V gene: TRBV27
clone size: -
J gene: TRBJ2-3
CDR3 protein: CASSWSRGGTDTQYF
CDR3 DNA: TGTGCCAGCAGTTGGTCGAGGGGGGGCACAGATACGCAGTATTTT

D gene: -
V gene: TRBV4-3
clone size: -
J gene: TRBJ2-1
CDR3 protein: CASSQEWNDEQFF
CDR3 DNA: TGCGCCAGCAGCCAAGAATGGAATGATGAGCAGTTCTTC

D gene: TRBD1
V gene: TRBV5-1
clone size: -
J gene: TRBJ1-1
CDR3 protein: CASSWTGDGAFF
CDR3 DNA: TGCGCCAGCAGCTGGACAGGGGACGGGGCTTTCTTT

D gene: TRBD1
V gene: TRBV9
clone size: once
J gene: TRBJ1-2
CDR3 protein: CASSVGQGNYGYTF
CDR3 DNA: TGTGCCAGCAGCGTAGGACAGGGCAACTATGGCTACACCTTC

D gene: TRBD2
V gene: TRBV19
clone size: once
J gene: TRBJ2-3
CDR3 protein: CASRSTLAGDLADTQYF
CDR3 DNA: TGTGCCAGTAGATCAACTCTAGCGGGAGATCTCGCAGATACGCAGTATTTT

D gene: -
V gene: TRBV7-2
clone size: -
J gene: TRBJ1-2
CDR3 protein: CASSLGPDRSGYTF
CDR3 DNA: TGTGCCAGCAGCTTAGGACCGGACAGATCTGGCTACACCTTC

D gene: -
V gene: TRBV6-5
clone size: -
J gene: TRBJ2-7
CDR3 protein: CASALPGTYEQYF
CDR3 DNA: TGTGCCAGCGCGCTGCCGGGTACCTACGAGCAGTACTTC

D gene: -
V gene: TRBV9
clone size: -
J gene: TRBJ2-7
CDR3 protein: CASLLVGEQYF
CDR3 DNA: TGTGCCAGCCTACTAGTGGGAGAGCAGTACTTC

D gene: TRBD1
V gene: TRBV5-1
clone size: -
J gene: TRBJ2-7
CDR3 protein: CASSQGQGTEQYF
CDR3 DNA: TGCGCCAGCAGTCAGGGACAGGGGACCGAGCAGTACTTC

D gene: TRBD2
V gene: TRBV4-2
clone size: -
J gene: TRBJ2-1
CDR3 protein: CASSRDSGGAVNEQFF
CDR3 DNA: TGTGCCAGCAGCCGCGATAGCGGGGGGGCCGTGAATGAGCAGTTCTTC

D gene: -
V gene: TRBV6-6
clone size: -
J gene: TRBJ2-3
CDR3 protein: CASSHGQSASTDTQYF
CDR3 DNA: TGTGCCAGCAGCCACGGACAGAGCGCTAGCACAGATACGCAGTATTTT

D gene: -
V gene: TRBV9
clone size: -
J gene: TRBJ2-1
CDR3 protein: CASSVAPSYNEQFF
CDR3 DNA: TGTGCCAGCAGCGTAGCCCCGAGTTACAATGAGCAGTTCTTC

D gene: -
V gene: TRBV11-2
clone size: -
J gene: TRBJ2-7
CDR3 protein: CASSLGTSYEQYF
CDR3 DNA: TGTGCCAGCAGCCTAGGGACTTCTTACGAGCAGTACTTC

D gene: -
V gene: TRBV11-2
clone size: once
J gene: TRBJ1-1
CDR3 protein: CASRTRGQGGTEAFF
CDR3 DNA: TGTGCCAGCAGGACACGGGGGCAGGGAGGGACTGAAGCTTTCTTT

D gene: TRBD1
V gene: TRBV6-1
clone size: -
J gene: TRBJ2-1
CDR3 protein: CASSARDRGGNEQFF
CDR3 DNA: TGTGCCAGCAGTGCTCGGGACAGGGGTGGTAATGAGCAGTTCTTC

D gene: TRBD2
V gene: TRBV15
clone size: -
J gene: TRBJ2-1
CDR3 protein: CATSGTSGRTLNEQFF
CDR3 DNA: TGTGCCACCAGCGGGACAAGCGGGAGGACCCTCAATGAGCAGTTCTTC

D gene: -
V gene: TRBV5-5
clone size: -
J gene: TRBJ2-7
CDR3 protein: CASSLEEGYEQYF
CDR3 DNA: TGTGCCAGCAGCTTGGAAGAGGGCTACGAGCAGTACTTC

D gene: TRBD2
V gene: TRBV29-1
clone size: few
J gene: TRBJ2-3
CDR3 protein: CSVASGTGTDTQYF
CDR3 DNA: TGCAGCGTTGCCAGCGGGACCGGCACAGATACGCAGTATTTT

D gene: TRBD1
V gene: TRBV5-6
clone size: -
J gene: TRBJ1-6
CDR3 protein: CASSSTGDRVGYSPLHF
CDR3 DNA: TGTGCCAGCAGCTCCACAGGGGACAGGGTAGGATATTCACCCCTCCACTTT

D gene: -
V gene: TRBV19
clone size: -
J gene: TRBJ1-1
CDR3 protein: CASSISVRDTEAFF
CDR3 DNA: TGTGCCAGTAGTATTTCTGTCAGGGATACTGAAGCTTTCTTT

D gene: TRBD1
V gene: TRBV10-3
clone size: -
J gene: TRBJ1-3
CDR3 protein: CATQGAYLGNTIYF
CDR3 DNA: TGTGCCACCCAGGGGGCTTATTTGGGAAACACCATATATTTT

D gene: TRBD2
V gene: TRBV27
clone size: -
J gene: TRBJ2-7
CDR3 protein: CASGTSGSYEQYF
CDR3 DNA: TGTGCCAGCGGGACTAGCGGATCCTACGAGCAGTACTTC